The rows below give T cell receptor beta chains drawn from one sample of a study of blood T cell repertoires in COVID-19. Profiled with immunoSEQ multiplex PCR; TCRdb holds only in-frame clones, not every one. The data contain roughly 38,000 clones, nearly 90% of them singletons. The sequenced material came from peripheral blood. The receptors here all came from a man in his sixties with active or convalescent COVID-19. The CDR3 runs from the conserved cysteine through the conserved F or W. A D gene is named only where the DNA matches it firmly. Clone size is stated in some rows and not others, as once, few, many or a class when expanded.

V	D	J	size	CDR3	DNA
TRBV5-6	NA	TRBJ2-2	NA	CASSFGTGELFF	TGTGCCAGCAGCTTCGGCACCGGGGAGCTGTTTTTT
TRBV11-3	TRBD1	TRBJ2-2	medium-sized	CASSLIGTGYGELFF	TGTGCCAGCAGCTTAATCGGGACAGGGTACGGGGAGCTGTTTTTT
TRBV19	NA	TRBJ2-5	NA	CASSIAGIETQYF	TGTGCCAGTAGTATTGCAGGGATTGAGACCCAGTACTTC
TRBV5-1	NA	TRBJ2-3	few	CASSFEGGTDTQYF	TGCGCCAGCAGCTTCGAAGGAGGCACAGATACGCAGTATTTT
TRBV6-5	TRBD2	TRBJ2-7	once	CASSWGLAATYEQYF	TGTGCCAGCAGTTGGGGACTAGCGGCGACCTACGAGCAGTACTTC
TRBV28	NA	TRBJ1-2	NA	CASSFTGTYGYTF	TGTGCCAGCAGTTTTACAGGCACCTATGGCTACACCTTC
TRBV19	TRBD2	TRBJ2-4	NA	CASSLPGGAAKNIQYF	TGTGCCAGTAGCCTCCCCGGGGGGGCAGCCAAAAACATTCAGTACTTC
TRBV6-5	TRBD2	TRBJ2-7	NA	CASSYGAGVPYEQYF	TGTGCCAGCAGTTACGGGGCGGGAGTTCCCTACGAGCAGTACTTC
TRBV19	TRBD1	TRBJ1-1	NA	CASSIPTTGGFEAPVYTEAFF	TGTGCCAGTAGTATCCCCACGACAGGGGGCTTTGAGGCACCGGTTTACACTGAAGCTTTCTTT
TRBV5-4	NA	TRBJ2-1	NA	CASSLEREQFF	TGTGCCAGCAGCTTGGAGCGTGAGCAGTTCTTC
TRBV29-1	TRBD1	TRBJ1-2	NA	CSVEQGYYTF	TGCAGCGTGGAACAGGGGTACTACACCTTC
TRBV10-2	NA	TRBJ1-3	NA	CASTAGGANPGNTIYF	TGCGCCAGCACTGCCGGGGGGGCGAATCCTGGAAACACCATATATTTT
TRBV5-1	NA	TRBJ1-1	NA	CASSFQGNTEAFF	TGCGCCAGCAGCTTTCAGGGAAACACTGAAGCTTTCTTT
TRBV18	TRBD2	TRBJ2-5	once	CASSPLGGVETQYF	TGTGCCAGCTCACCATTGGGAGGGGTTGAGACCCAGTACTTC
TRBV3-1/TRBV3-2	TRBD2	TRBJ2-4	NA	CASSQEGLGKNIQYF	TGTGCCAGCAGCCAAGAAGGACTAGGGAAAAACATTCAGTACTTC
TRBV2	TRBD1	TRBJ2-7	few	CASTEGGQGGNEQYF	TGTGCCAGCACCGAGGGGGGACAGGGAGGGAACGAGCAGTACTTC
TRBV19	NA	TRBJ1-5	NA	CASRLYSNQPQHF	TGTGCCAGTAGATTGTATAGCAATCAGCCCCAGCATTTT
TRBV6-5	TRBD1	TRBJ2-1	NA	CASRTGTAIYNEQFF	TGTGCCAGCAGGACCGGGACAGCCATCTACAATGAGCAGTTCTTC
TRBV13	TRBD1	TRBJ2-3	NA	CASSLGLRQGGSDTQYF	TGTGCCAGCAGCTTAGGCCTTAGACAGGGGGGGTCAGATACGCAGTATTTT
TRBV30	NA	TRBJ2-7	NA	CAWSVPGWGGREQYF	TGTGCCTGGAGTGTACCGGGTTGGGGGGGCCGGGAGCAGTACTTC
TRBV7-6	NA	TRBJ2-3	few	CASSLVLGTTDTQYF	TGTGCCAGCAGCTTAGTCTTGGGGACTACAGATACGCAGTATTTT
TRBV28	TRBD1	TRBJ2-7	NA	CASSLGQGGYDEQYF	TGTGCCAGCAGTTTAGGACAGGGGGGTTATGACGAGCAGTACTTC
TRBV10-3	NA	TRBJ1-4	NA	CATTGATNEKLFF	TGTGCCACTACCGGTGCAACTAATGAAAAACTGTTTTTT
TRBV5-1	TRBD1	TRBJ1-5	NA	CASSKGTGPGQPQHF	TGCGCCAGCAGCAAGGGGACAGGGCCAGGTCAGCCCCAGCATTTT